Detailed here is one TCR beta chain. Other DNA sequences within the sample encode an identical CDR3. Positively selected for CCR7, the CD45RO-negative cells used as naive CD8 cells excluded terminally differentiated effector memory CD45RA+ cells. The sample belongs to a study of shared clonotypes between healthy human individuals. Generated by immunoSEQ multiplex PCR, the TCRdb table keeps only in-frame clones and is missing some. Among a few million clones, just under 95% were seen once, and the ten largest hold about 1.7%. Germline V gene data show CDR1 as MNHEY and CDR2 as SMNVEV (reference sequence). V lost 5 bases to trimming and J lost 0 bases, with 5 bases between them. This CDR3 contains 13 residues.

The J gene is TRBJ1-5, the V gene TRBV27; no clear D. Sequenced input: naive CD8+ T cells from PBMCs. The sequence was obtained from a man aged 18 to 29 in good health. Some clones in this sample may be carry-over from other donors' samples. CDR3 sequence: CASSMSSNQPQHF. CDR3 coding DNA: TGTGCCAGCAGTATGAGTAGCAATCAGCCCCAGCATTTT.